One sample yielded the 3 T cell receptor beta chains listed below, sequenced in a study of Tregs in tolerant kidney transplant recipients. The protocol was immunoSEQ multiplex PCR, while the TCRdb copy is restricted to in-frame clones and leaves out a portion. The repertoire holds some 250,000 clones, with about 80% as singletons. The sequenced sample consisted of CD4+ T cells from blood. The receptors were sampled from a human donor in good health.

V usage is TRBV23-1 and J usage is TRBJ2-2; the D call may be TRBD1 or TRBD2 (5 bases each). TRBV23-1 is known as an ORF, though its function is uncertain. V dropped 0 bases and J dropped 5 bases, with 10 bases sitting between them. The CDR3 covers 15 residues. CDR3 sequence: CASSQSGTLTGELFF. The CDR3 DNA reads as TGCGCCAGCAGTCAATCGGGGACCTTAACCGGGGAGCTGTTTTTT.

V gene TRBV10-3 combines with J gene TRBJ2-1; 8 nucleotides agree with TRBD1. The germline gives CDR1 ENHRY, CDR2 SYGVKD. This CDR3 has 16 residues. The ends lost 1 base at V and 4 bases at J; junction bases unmatched: 6. The CDR3 DNA sequence: TGTGCCATCAGTGAGTTCCAGGGGGCGCGGTACAATGAGCAGTTCTTC. This gives the protein CAISEFQGARYNEQFF.

The V and J genes are TRBV19 and TRBJ2-3; D perhaps matches TRBD1 (5 bases). Germline values: CDR1 LNHDA, CDR2 SQIVND (reference sequence). V lost 5 bases and J lost 5, with 17 bases in between. This CDR3 is 15 amino acids long. The CDR3 DNA sequence: TGTGCCAGTAGTGTCGACTCAGGACATGGAGATACGCAGTATTTT. Its translation is CASSVDSGHGDTQYF.